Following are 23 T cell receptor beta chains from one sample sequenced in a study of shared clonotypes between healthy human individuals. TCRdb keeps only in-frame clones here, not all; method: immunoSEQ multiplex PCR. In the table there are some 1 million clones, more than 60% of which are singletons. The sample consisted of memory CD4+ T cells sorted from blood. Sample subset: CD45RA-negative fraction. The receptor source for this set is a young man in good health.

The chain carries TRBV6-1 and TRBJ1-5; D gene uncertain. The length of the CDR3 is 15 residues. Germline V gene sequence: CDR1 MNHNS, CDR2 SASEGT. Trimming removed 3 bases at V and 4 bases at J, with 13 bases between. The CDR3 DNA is TGTGCCAGCAGTGATGGTAGTTTGGGGAATCAGCCCCAGCATTTT. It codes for CASSDGSLGNQPQHF.

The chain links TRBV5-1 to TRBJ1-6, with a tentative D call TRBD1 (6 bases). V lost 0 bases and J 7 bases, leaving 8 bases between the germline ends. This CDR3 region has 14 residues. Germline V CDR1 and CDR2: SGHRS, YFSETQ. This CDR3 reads CASSLDTGNSPLHF. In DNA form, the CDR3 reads TGCGCCAGCAGCTTGGACACAGGGAATTCACCCCTCCACTTT.

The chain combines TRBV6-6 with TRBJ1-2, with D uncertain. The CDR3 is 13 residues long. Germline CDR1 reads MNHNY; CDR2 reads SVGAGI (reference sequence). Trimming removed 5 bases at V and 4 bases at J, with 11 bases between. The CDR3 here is CASSPPTPYGYTF. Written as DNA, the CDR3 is TGTGCCAGCAGTCCACCCACCCCCTATGGCTACACCTTC.

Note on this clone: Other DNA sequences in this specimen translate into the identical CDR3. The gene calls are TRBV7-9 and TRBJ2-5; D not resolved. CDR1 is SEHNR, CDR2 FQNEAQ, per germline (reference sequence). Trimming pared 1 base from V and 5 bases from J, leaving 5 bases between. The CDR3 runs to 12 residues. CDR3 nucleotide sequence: TGTGCCAGCAGCTTAGTAGCCGAGACCCAGTACTTC. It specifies CASSLVAETQYF.

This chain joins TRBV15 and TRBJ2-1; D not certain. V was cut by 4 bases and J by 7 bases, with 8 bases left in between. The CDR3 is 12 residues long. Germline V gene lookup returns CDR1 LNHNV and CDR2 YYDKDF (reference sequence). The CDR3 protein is CATSTGANEQFF. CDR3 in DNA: TGTGCCACCAGCACAGGCGCTAATGAGCAGTTCTTC.

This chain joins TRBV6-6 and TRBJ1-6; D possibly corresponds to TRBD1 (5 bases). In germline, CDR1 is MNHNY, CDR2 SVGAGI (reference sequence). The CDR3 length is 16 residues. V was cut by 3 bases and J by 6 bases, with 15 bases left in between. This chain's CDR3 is CASSYRMGRGNSPLHF. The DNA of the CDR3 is TGTGCCAGCAGTTATAGGATGGGACGCGGTAATTCACCCCTCCACTTT.

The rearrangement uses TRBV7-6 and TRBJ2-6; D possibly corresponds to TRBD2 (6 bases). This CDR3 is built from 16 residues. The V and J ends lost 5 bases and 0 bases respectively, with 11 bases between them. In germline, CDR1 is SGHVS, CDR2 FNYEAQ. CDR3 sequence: CASSPGTFSGANVLTF. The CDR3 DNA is TGTGCCAGCAGCCCCGGGACTTTCTCTGGGGCCAACGTCCTGACTTTC.

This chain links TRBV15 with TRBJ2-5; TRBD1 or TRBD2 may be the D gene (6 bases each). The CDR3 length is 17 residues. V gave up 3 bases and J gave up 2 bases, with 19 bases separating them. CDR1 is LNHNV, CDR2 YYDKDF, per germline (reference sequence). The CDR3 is CATSSRGVRGIQETQYF. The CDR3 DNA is TGTGCCACCAGCAGTAGGGGGGTTCGAGGGATACAAGAGACCCAGTACTTC.

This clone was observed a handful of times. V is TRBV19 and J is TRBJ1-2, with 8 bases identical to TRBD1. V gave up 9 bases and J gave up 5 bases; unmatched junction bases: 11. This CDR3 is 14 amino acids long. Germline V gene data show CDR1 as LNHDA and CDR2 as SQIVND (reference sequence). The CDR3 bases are TGTGCCAGCATGGACATCGACAGGGGTTATGGCTACACCTTC. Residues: CASMDIDRGYGYTF. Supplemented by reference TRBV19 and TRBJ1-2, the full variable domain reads DGGITQSPKYLFRKEGQNVTLSCEQNLNHDAMYWYRQDPGQGLRLIYYSQIVNDFQKGDIAEGYSVSREKKESFPLTVTSAQKNPTAFYLCASMDIDRGYGYTFGSGTRLTVV.

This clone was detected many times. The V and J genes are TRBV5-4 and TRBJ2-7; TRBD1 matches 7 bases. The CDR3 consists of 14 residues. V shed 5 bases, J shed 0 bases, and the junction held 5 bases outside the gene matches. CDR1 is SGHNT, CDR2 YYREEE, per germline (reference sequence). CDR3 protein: CASRLDRFSYEQYF. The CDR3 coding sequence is TGTGCCAGCAGACTGGACAGGTTCTCCTACGAGCAGTACTTC.

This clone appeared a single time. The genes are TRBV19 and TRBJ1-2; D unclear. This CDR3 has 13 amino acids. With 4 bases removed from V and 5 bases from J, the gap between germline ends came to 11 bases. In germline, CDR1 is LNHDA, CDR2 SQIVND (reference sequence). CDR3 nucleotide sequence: TGTGCCAGTAGTACAGAGAGTAGTTATGGCTACACCTTC. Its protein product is CASSTESSYGYTF.

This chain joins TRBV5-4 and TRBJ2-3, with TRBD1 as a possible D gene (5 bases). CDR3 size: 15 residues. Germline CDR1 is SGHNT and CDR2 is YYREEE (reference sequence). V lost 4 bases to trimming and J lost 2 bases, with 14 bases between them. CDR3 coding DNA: TGTGCCAGCAGCCCCAGGCAGGGCTTCACAGATACGCAGTATTTT. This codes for CASSPRQGFTDTQYF.

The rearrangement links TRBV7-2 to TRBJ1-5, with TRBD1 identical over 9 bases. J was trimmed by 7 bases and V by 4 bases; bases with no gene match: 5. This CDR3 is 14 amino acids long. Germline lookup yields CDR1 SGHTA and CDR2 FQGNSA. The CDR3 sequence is CASSSGTGNQPQHF. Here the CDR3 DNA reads TGTGCCAGCAGCTCCGGGACAGGGAACCAGCCCCAGCATTTT.

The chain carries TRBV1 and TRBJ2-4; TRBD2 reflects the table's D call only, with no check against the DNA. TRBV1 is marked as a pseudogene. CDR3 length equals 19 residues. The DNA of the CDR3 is TGCACCAGCAGCCAAGCCTCTAGCGGGAGGGCCGTGGCCAAAAACATTCAGTACTTC. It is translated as CTSSQASSGRAVAKNIQYF.

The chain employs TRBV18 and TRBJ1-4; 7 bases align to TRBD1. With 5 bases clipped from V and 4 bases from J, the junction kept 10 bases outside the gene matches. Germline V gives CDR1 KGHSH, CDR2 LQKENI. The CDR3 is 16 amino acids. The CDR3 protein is CASSGTAPQRNEKLFF. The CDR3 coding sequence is TGTGCCAGCTCAGGGACAGCCCCGCAACGTAATGAAAAACTGTTTTTT.

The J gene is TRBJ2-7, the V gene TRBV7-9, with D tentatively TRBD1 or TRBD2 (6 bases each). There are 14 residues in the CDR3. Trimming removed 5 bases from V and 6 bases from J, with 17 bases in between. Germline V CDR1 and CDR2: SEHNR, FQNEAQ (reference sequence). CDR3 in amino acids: CASSDRRGLGEQYF. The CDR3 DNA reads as TGTGCCAGCAGCGATCGACGGGGGCTCGGCGAGCAGTACTTC. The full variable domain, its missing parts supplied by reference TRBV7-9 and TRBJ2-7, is DTGVSQNPRHKITKRGQNVTFRCDPISEHNRLYWYRQTLGQGPEFLTYFQNEAQLEKSRLLSDRFSAERPKGSFSTLEIQRTEQGDSAMYLCASSDRRGLGEQYFGPGTRLTVT.

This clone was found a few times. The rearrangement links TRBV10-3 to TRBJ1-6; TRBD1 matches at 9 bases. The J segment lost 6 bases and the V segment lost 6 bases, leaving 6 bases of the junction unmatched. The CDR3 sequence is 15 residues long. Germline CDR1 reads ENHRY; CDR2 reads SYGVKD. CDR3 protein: CAISRDREGNSPLHF. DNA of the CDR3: TGTGCCATCAGCCGGGACAGGGAAGGTAATTCACCCCTCCACTTT.

This chain's CDR3 is CASSEQRGTEAFF. The DNA of the CDR3 is TGTGCCAGCAGTGAACAGCGGGGCACTGAAGCTTTCTTT. The chain uses TRBV25-1 and TRBJ1-1; D ambiguous. This CDR3 is 13 amino acids long. V was clipped by 2 bases and J by 4 bases, with 8 bases between them. CDR1 is MGHDK, CDR2 SYGVNS, per germline.

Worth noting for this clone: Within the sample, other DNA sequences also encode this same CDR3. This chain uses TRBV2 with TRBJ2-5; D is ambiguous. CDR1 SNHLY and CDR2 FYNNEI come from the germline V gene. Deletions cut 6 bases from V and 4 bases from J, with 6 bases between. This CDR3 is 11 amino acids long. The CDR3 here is CASSDVETQYF. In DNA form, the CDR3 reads TGTGCCAGCAGCGACGTAGAGACCCAGTACTTC.

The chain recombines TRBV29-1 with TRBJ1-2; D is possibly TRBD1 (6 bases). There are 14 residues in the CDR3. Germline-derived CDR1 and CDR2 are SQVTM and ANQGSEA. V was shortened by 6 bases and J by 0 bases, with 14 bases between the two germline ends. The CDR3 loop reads CSVDTGISNYGYTF. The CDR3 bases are TGCAGCGTCGACACAGGGATTTCTAACTATGGCTACACCTTC.

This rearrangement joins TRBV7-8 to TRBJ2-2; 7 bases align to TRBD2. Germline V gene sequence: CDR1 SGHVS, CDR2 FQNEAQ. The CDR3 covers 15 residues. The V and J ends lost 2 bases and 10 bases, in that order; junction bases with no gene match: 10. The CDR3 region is CASSLRDGRKEELFF. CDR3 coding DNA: TGTGCCAGCAGCTTAAGGGACGGGAGGAAAGAGGAGCTGTTTTTT.

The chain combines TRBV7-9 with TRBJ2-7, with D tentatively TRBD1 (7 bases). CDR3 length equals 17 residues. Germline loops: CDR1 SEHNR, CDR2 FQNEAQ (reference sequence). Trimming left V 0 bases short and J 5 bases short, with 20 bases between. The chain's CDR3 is CASSLAGSGRGDHEQYF. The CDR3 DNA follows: TGTGCCAGCAGCTTAGCAGGGTCGGGCAGGGGGGATCACGAGCAGTACTTC.

The CDR3 region has the DNA TGCGCCAGCAGCTTAGAGGGAGTGAACACCGGGGAGCTGTTTTTT. It encodes CASSLEGVNTGELFF. This chain joins TRBV5-1 and TRBJ2-2; possibly TRBD2 for D (5 bases). Germline CDR1 and CDR2: SGHRS and YFSETQ. The V and J ends lost 2 bases and 1 base respectively, with 9 bases between them. The CDR3 totals 15 residues.